The rows below give T cell receptor beta chains drawn from one sample of a study of shared clonotypes between healthy human individuals. Produced via immunoSEQ multiplex PCR; TCRdb's table is partial and in-frame only. The sample holds some 2 million clones, about 95% seen once. The sequenced sample consisted of naive CD8+ T cells sorted from blood. The receptors were sampled from a man aged 18 to 30 in good health. Both conserved end residues are part of each CDR3. The D gene is left open where the match is weak. Clone size is not always given. Where it is, it says once, few, many or a class for expanded clones.

size	D	V	J	CDR3	DNA
-	TRBD1	TRBV10-2	TRBJ2-7	CASQPGTGGYEQYF	TGCGCCAGCCAACCCGGGACAGGGGGCTACGAGCAGTACTTC
once	TRBD1	TRBV6-5	TRBJ2-4	CASSYGTGNIQYF	TGTGCCAGCAGTTACGGGACAGGGAACATTCAGTACTTC
-	-	TRBV2	TRBJ2-7	CASSYYLAYEQYF	TGTGCCAGCAGTTATTACCTCGCCTACGAGCAGTACTTC
once	TRBD2	TRBV28	TRBJ2-1	CASSSTSGGPSYNEQFF	TGTGCCAGCAGTTCGACTAGCGGGGGGCCGTCCTACAATGAGCAGTTCTTC
once	-	TRBV27	TRBJ2-3	CASSLADTQYF	TGTGCCAGCAGTTTAGCGGATACGCAGTATTTT
-	-	TRBV19	TRBJ2-3	CASSILVSDTQYF	TGTGCCAGTAGTATTCTAGTCAGCGATACGCAGTATTTT
-	-	TRBV4-3	TRBJ2-1	CASSQDSPSSYNEQFF	TGCGCCAGCAGCCAAGATAGCCCTAGCTCCTACAATGAGCAGTTCTTC
-	TRBD2	TRBV9	TRBJ2-7	CASSIAGGSYEQYF	TGTGCCAGCAGCATAGCGGGGGGTTCCTACGAGCAGTACTTC
-	TRBD2	TRBV7-9	TRBJ2-1	CASSPGLAGDLDEQFF	TGTGCCAGCAGCCCGGGACTAGCGGGAGATCTGGATGAGCAGTTCTTC
-	TRBD1	TRBV7-6	TRBJ2-1	CASSSPGTGAYNEQFF	TGTGCCAGCAGCTCGCCCGGGACAGGGGCCTACAATGAGCAGTTCTTC
once	-	TRBV9	TRBJ2-7	CASGGRNSYEQYF	TGTGCCAGCGGGGGGCGGAACTCCTACGAGCAGTACTTC
-	TRBD1	TRBV9	TRBJ2-7	CASSVGQAPTYEQYF	TGTGCCAGCAGCGTGGGACAGGCCCCTACCTACGAGCAGTACTTC
-	-	TRBV4-3	TRBJ1-3	CASSQDKGSGNTIYF	TGCGCCAGCAGCCAAGATAAAGGATCTGGAAACACCATATATTTT
-	TRBD2	TRBV5-6	TRBJ2-7	CASSSPLETGGGEQYF	TGTGCCAGCAGCTCTCCCCTAGAAACGGGCGGGGGCGAGCAGTACTTC
-	TRBD1	TRBV5-1	TRBJ2-5	CASTGTGGLETQYF	TGCGCCAGCACCGGGACAGGGGGCCTAGAGACCCAGTACTTC
-	TRBD1	TRBV6-6	TRBJ2-1	CASSPGTEKNNEQFF	TGTGCCAGCAGTCCCGGGACAGAGAAAAACAATGAGCAGTTCTTC
-	TRBD2	TRBV5-6	TRBJ2-7	CASSFGGSLGEQYF	TGTGCCAGCAGCTTCGGCGGGAGCCTGGGCGAGCAGTACTTC
-	-	TRBV28	TRBJ1-2	CASSFGPSQILYGYTF	TGTGCCAGCAGTTTTGGGCCTTCACAGATTCTCTATGGCTACACCTTC
-	TRBD2	TRBV7-9	TRBJ2-7	CASTPGGYEQYF	TGTGCCAGCACACCGGGGGGGTACGAGCAGTACTTC
-	-	TRBV19	TRBJ2-7	CASSIGTQGYEQYF	TGTGCCAGTAGTATCGGAACCCAGGGTTACGAGCAGTACTTC
few	-	TRBV11-2	TRBJ2-7	CASSLDRGYEQYF	TGTGCCAGCAGCTTAGACAGGGGATACGAGCAGTACTTC
few	-	TRBV28	TRBJ1-5	CASSLGQIAGQPQHF	TGTGCCAGCAGTCTCGGACAGATCGCCGGTCAGCCCCAGCATTTT
-	-	TRBV19	TRBJ2-7	CASSPDLDILPYEQYF	TGTGCCAGTAGTCCCGACTTGGACATTCTACCCTACGAGCAGTACTTC
-	-	TRBV6-5	TRBJ2-5	CASSSGYQETQYF	TGTGCCAGCAGTTCAGGGTACCAAGAGACCCAGTACTTC
-	TRBD1	TRBV6-5	TRBJ2-1	CASSYETGGSNEQFF	TGTGCCAGCAGTTACGAGACAGGGGGAAGCAATGAGCAGTTCTTC
few	-	TRBV6-5	TRBJ2-5	CATRRGIPQETQYF	TGTGCCACCAGGCGGGGAATCCCACAAGAGACCCAGTACTTC
-	TRBD1	TRBV4-1	TRBJ1-2	CASSQRTGGGLYNYGYTF	TGCGCCAGCAGCCAGAGGACAGGGGGGGGCCTTTATAACTATGGCTACACCTTC
-	-	TRBV30	TRBJ1-5	CAWSVLQHNQPQHF	TGTGCCTGGAGTGTATTACAGCATAATCAGCCCCAGCATTTT
-	-	TRBV19	TRBJ1-2	CASSMVDRGGYTF	TGTGCCAGTAGTATGGTGGACAGAGGTGGCTACACCTTC
-	-	TRBV27	TRBJ2-7	CASGTSVEQYF	TGTGCCAGCGGAACTAGTGTCGAGCAGTACTTC
-	TRBD2	TRBV12-5	TRBJ2-1	CASGLGEGWRRFF	TGTGCTAGTGGTTTGGGGGAGGGCTGGCGGCGGTTCTTC
-	-	TRBV5-1	TRBJ1-1	CASRVGRLNTEAFF	TGCGCCAGCAGAGTTGGCAGATTGAACACTGAAGCTTTCTTT
-	TRBD1	TRBV7-9	TRBJ1-5	CASSADTGGESNQPQHF	TGTGCCAGCAGCGCAGACACAGGGGGGGAGAGCAATCAGCCCCAGCATTTT
-	-	TRBV19	TRBJ1-6	CASSTDAGSNSPLHF	TGTGCCAGTAGCACCGACGCAGGGAGTAATTCACCCCTCCACTTT
-	-	TRBV6-5	TRBJ2-7	CASSYSIGESSYEQYF	TGTGCCAGCAGTTACTCGATTGGCGAGTCCTCCTACGAGCAGTACTTC
-	-	TRBV6-5	TRBJ1-2	CASRKGGSYGYTF	TGTGCCAGCAGGAAGGGGGGCTCCTATGGCTACACCTTC
-	TRBD2	TRBV7-9	TRBJ2-3	CASSLGLAGRADTQYF	TGTGCCAGCAGCTTGGGACTAGCGGGACGGGCAGATACGCAGTATTTT
-	-	TRBV6-6	TRBJ2-2	CASSSPGSENTGELFF	TGTGCCAGCAGCTCCCCGGGTAGCGAGAACACCGGGGAGCTGTTTTTT
-	-	TRBV2	TRBJ1-1	CASSWGVNTEAFF	TGTGCCAGCAGTTGGGGGGTTAACACTGAAGCTTTCTTT
-	TRBD2	TRBV2	TRBJ2-3	CASSGTLASGTGTDTQYF	TGTGCCAGCAGTGGTACCCTGGCTAGCGGGACCGGGACAGATACGCAGTATTTT
once	-	TRBV5-1	TRBJ2-3	CASSPYPSDTQYF	TGCGCCAGCAGCCCGTACCCTTCAGATACGCAGTATTTT
once	-	TRBV13	TRBJ1-6	CASSLESSYNSPLHF	TGTGCCAGCAGCTTAGAGAGCTCCTATAATTCACCCCTCCACTTT
-	TRBD1	TRBV7-9	TRBJ2-7	CASSPQGASAEQYF	TGTGCCAGCAGCCCACAGGGGGCTTCCGCCGAGCAGTACTTC
-	-	TRBV19	TRBJ1-5	CASTPGVSNQPQHF	TGTGCCAGTACTCCAGGGGTGAGCAATCAGCCCCAGCATTTT
-	-	TRBV7-9	TRBJ1-5	CASSPREGGPQHF	TGTGCCAGCAGCCCTCGGGAGGGAGGGCCCCAGCATTTT
-	-	TRBV27	TRBJ1-5	CASSLDIYSNQPQHF	TGTGCCAGCAGTTTAGACATTTATAGCAATCAGCCCCAGCATTTT
-	-	TRBV9	TRBJ2-5	CASSVSGTRTETQYF	TGTGCCAGCAGCGTCTCCGGGACAAGAACCGAGACCCAGTACTTC
-	-	TRBV27	TRBJ2-1	CASSLSLNEQFF	TGTGCCAGCAGTTTATCGTTGAATGAGCAGTTCTTC